This T cell receptor beta chain was sequenced for a study of early T cells in non-severe SARS-CoV-2 infection. Across the whole study: RNA in bulk from unsorted whole blood was sequenced, and chains were unpaired. Regarding the study as a whole: VDJdb matching skewed toward anti-spike CD8 responses, missing private and CD4 specificities.

This clonotype was found many times. Its specificity is not known. Germline values: CDR1 SGHTA, CDR2 FQGNSA. This CDR3 comprises 12 residues. The V end lost 1 base, the J end lost 10 bases, and 8 bases lay between the germline ends. Individual cDNA molecules each received unique molecular identifiers attached to them. Using its own MiXCR run on the 5' RACE reads, TCRdb lists one record per CDR3 protein. The sample contains approximately 50,000 distinct CDR3 sequences, 7.5% to 10% of which appear only once. V gene TRBV7-2 combines with J gene TRBJ2-1; D remains unclear. This TCR was sampled from an adult who was a healthcare worker with PCR-confirmed SARS-CoV-2 infection or an uninfected control (not recorded which). Sample: whole blood. CDR3 DNA: TGTGCCAGCAGCTTAGGACCGATAGAGCAGTTCTTC. This gives the protein CASSLGPIEQFF.